The 21 T cell receptor beta chains listed next were all sequenced from one sample in a study of cytomegalovirus exposure and HLA in healthy donors. TCRdb keeps only in-frame clones here, not all; method: immunoSEQ multiplex PCR. The table has 71,000 or so clones, 90% to 95% seen once; the top ten hold less than 2.5%. Sequenced material: PBMCs. These receptors originate from a woman between 18 and 29 years old in good health and CMV-seronegative.

The chain employs TRBV4-1 and TRBJ1-4; 11 nucleotides match TRBD1. This CDR3 spans 14 amino acids. Germline trimming cut 6 bases from V and 13 bases from J; bases unmatched to any gene: 10. CDR1 and CDR2 (germline): MGHRA, YSYEKL. The CDR3 is CASSFGQGARLLFF. As DNA, the CDR3 is TGCGCCAGCAGTTTCGGACAGGGGGCAAGGTTACTGTTTTTT.

This chain connects TRBV6-1 to TRBJ2-7; the D gene is possibly TRBD1 (6 bases). The CDR3 length is 14 residues. The V gene's germline CDR1 is MNHNS and CDR2 SASEGT. V was trimmed by 8 bases and J by 2 bases, leaving 16 bases between them. CDR3 protein: CASSEGRGTYEQYF. The CDR3 bases are TGTGCCAGCTCAGAGGGCAGGGGAACCTACGAGCAGTACTTC.

About this clone itself: The sample has other DNA sequences that encode this CDR3 too. This rearrangement joins TRBV19 to TRBJ1-1; D unresolved. Per germline, CDR1 LNHDA and CDR2 SQIVND (reference sequence). The V end was cut by 3 bases, the J end by 2 bases, with 7 bases between. CDR3 length: 13 amino acids. CDR3: CASSIAANTEAFF. The CDR3 DNA reads as TGTGCCAGTAGTATTGCGGCTAACACTGAAGCTTTCTTT.

V gene TRBV27 combines with J gene TRBJ2-1; tentatively, D is TRBD2 (5 bases). V shed 2 bases and J shed 3 bases, with 11 bases lying between them. The CDR3 extends over 15 amino acids. The germline CDR1 and CDR2 sequences are MNHEY and SMNVEV (reference sequence). The CDR3 nucleotides read TGTGCCAGCAGTTTAGGTCGGGGATTCTACAATGAGCAGTTCTTC. Protein sequence: CASSLGRGFYNEQFF.

This clone has just one count. The chain is built from TRBV6-5 and TRBJ1-4; TRBD1 matches 9 bases. The trim removed 4 bases at V and 4 bases at J, leaving 1 base unmatched. Germline V CDR1 and CDR2: MNHEY, SVGAGI. The CDR3 totals 14 residues. The CDR3 DNA follows: TGTGCCAGCAGTTGGGACAGGGATAATGAAAAACTGTTTTTT. Amino acid sequence: CASSWDRDNEKLFF.

This clone was recorded only once. V usage is TRBV4-1 and J usage is TRBJ2-4; TRBD1 aligns across 9 bases. Germline loops: CDR1 MGHRA, CDR2 YSYEKL. V lost 5 bases, J lost 12 bases, and 8 bases stayed unmatched. This CDR3 comprises 13 residues. CDR3 amino acids: CASSAGQGDAQYF. The CDR3 DNA follows: TGCGCCAGCAGCGCGGGACAGGGAGACGCTCAGTACTTC.

This chain uses TRBV5-1 with TRBJ2-7, with 8 bases aligning to TRBD2. The CDR3 extends over 16 amino acids. The trim removed 0 bases at V and 0 bases at J, leaving 5 bases unmatched. The germline V gene encodes CDR1 SGHRS and CDR2 YFSETQ. Here the CDR3 reads CASSLEGREVSYEQYF. CDR3 in DNA: TGCGCCAGCAGCTTGGAAGGGCGGGAGGTCTCCTACGAGCAGTACTTC.

The rearrangement links TRBV9 to TRBJ2-5; a possible D gene is TRBD2 (5 bases). The CDR3 is 13 amino acids. Germline values: CDR1 SGDLS, CDR2 YYNGEE. The V and J ends lost 0 bases and 3 bases respectively, with 6 bases between them. The DNA for the CDR3 is TGTGCCAGCAGCGTAGGGGGAGAAGAGACCCAGTACTTC. Amino acid sequence: CASSVGGEETQYF.

This sequence joins TRBV28 and TRBJ2-7; TRBD1 matches 7 bases. V dropped 7 bases and J dropped 0; count of bases not matched to a gene: 9. Germline V gene lookup returns CDR1 MDHEN and CDR2 SYDVKM. This CDR3 spans 15 amino acids. The CDR3 DNA sequence: TGTGCCAGCATCGAGTCCCGGGACAGCTCCTACGAGCAGTACTTC. Protein: CASIESRDSSYEQYF.

The V and J genes are TRBV4-3 and TRBJ1-1; 8 bases match TRBD1. V trimming: 5 bases; J trimming: 7 bases; junction bases outside the gene matches: 12. CDR1 LGHNA and CDR2 YSLEER come from the germline V gene. This CDR3 spans 15 amino acids. The CDR3 loop reads CASSNGQGGQDEAFF. In DNA, the CDR3 is TGCGCCAGCAGCAACGGACAGGGTGGTCAGGATGAAGCTTTCTTT.

The CDR3 sequence is CASSPVGTSAPDTQYF. DNA for the CDR3: TGTGCCAGTAGTCCCGTCGGGACTAGTGCCCCGGATACGCAGTATTTT. The genes are TRBV19 and TRBJ2-3; 8 nucleotides match TRBD2. The CDR3 runs to 16 residues. The trim removed 5 bases at V and 6 bases at J, leaving 13 bases unmatched. Germline V lookup: CDR1 LNHDA, CDR2 SQIVND (reference sequence).

The gene calls are TRBV27 and TRBJ2-7; tentatively, D is TRBD2 (7 bases). CDR3 length equals 14 residues. V was shortened by 4 bases and J by 0 bases, with 10 bases between the two germline ends. Germline V CDR1 and CDR2: MNHEY, SMNVEV (reference sequence). The CDR3 sequence: CASSWRGPSYEQYF. The CDR3 DNA reads as TGTGCCAGCAGTTGGCGGGGGCCCTCCTACGAGCAGTACTTC.

The genes are TRBV6-1 and TRBJ2-4; possible D gene TRBD2, 7 bases. The CDR3 extends over 14 amino acids. Germline-derived CDR1 and CDR2 are MNHNS and SASEGT. V lost 3 bases and J lost 8, with 14 bases in between. The CDR3 reads CASSEGGGADIQYF. The CDR3 DNA reads as TGTGCCAGCAGTGAGGGAGGGGGGGCTGACATTCAGTACTTC.

The rearrangement links TRBV2 to TRBJ2-7, with 13 positions matching TRBD2. CDR3 length: 17 residues. The germline CDR1 and CDR2 sequences are SNHLY and FYNNEI. V dropped 1 base and J dropped 4; count of bases not matched to a gene: 7. The CDR3 reads CASSEGVGLAGVYEQYF. CDR3 coding DNA: TGTGCCAGCAGTGAAGGGGTAGGACTAGCGGGAGTATACGAGCAGTACTTC.

The rearrangement joins TRBV5-3 to TRBJ2-3; 11 bases agree with TRBD2. TRBV5-3 is reported as an ORF; its role is uncertain. With V trimmed by 0 bases and J by 2 bases, 11 bases remained unmatched. CDR3 size: 19 residues. CDR3 protein: CARSLGLAGGLGDTDTQYF. The CDR3 coding sequence is TGTGCCAGAAGCTTGGGGCTAGCGGGGGGCCTAGGAGACACAGATACGCAGTATTTT.

The chain is built from TRBV27 and TRBJ2-3; the match to TRBD1 covers 7 bases. The CDR3 is 15 amino acids. The ends lost 5 bases at V and 3 bases at J; junction bases unmatched: 8. Germline CDR1 is MNHEY and CDR2 is SMNVEV (reference sequence). This CDR3 reads CASSPRQGWTDTQYF. The CDR3 DNA reads TGTGCCAGCAGTCCCCGACAGGGTTGGACAGATACGCAGTATTTT.

The genes are TRBV27 and TRBJ1-5, with D hard to call. The CDR3 extends over 15 amino acids. V was shortened by 3 bases and J by 1 base, with 10 bases between the two germline ends. Germline CDR1 and CDR2: MNHEY and SMNVEV (reference sequence). Written as DNA, the CDR3 is TGTGCCAGCAGTTTCTCCGGTTTCAGCAATCAGCCCCAGCATTTT. Protein sequence: CASSFSGFSNQPQHF.

The chain is built from TRBV19 and TRBJ1-1; TRBD1 agrees at 8 bases. V was pared by 8 bases and J by 1 base, with 3 bases of the junction left unmatched. The CDR3 contains 13 residues. In germline, CDR1 is LNHDA, CDR2 SQIVND (reference sequence). CDR3 sequence reads: CASHQGANTEAFF. The CDR3 DNA reads TGTGCCAGTCACCAGGGGGCGAACACTGAAGCTTTCTTT. Based on the CDR3 plus reference TRBV19 and TRBJ1-1, the full variable domain is DGGITQSPKYLFRKEGQNVTLSCEQNLNHDAMYWYRQDPGQGLRLIYYSQIVNDFQKGDIAEGYSVSREKKESFPLTVTSAQKNPTAFYLCASHQGANTEAFFGQGTRLTVV.

This chain uses TRBV28 with TRBJ1-2; maybe TRBD1 (5 bases). The CDR3 has 14 residues. V lost 2 bases, J lost 4 bases, and 11 bases lay in between. Germline V gene lookup returns CDR1 MDHEN and CDR2 SYDVKM. The CDR3 spells CASSLRSTVYGYTF. The CDR3 coding sequence is TGTGCCAGCAGTTTACGATCGACAGTCTATGGCTACACCTTC.

The V gene is TRBV4-1, the J gene TRBJ1-2, with 9 nucleotides matching TRBD1. CDR1 and CDR2 from the germline V gene are MGHRA and YSYEKL. The CDR3 consists of 15 residues. The trim removed 2 bases at V and 6 bases at J, leaving 7 bases unmatched. In DNA form, the CDR3 reads TGCGCCAGCAGCCAACCCAGGACAGGGGCGGATGGCTACACCTTC. Amino acid sequence: CASSQPRTGADGYTF.

The chain links TRBV4-1 to TRBJ2-5, with TRBD2 matching over 7 bases. The CDR3 spans 17 residues. The junction had 8 bases not matched to a gene; V was cut back by 0 bases and J by 1 base. Germline V gene data show CDR1 as MGHRA and CDR2 as YSYEKL. The CDR3 DNA follows: TGCGCCAGCAGCCAAGATAGGGCCGGCGGGGGCCAAGAGACCCAGTACTTC. Amino acids: CASSQDRAGGGQETQYF.